This T cell receptor beta chain was identified in a study of cytomegalovirus exposure and HLA in healthy donors. Germline loops: CDR1 MNHEY, CDR2 SVGAGI. J was trimmed by 3 bases and V by 2 bases; bases with no gene match: 7. The CDR3 totals 16 residues. The PCR employed 60 Vbeta primers together with 13 Jbeta primers. The repertoire was sequenced with immunoSEQ multiplex PCR; TCRdb's copy has only in-frame clones and lacks some. The table shows about 130,000 clones, with 80% occurring only once. The TCR was taken from a man aged 25-45 years in good health. The sample was PBMCs. The genes are TRBV6-5 and TRBJ2-7; 10 nucleotides match TRBD2. The CDR3 loop reads CASSYPSSGSFYEQYF. The CDR3 bases are TGTGCCAGCAGTTACCCCTCTAGCGGGAGTTTCTACGAGCAGTACTTC.